Shown below are 20 T cell receptor beta chains from a single sample sequenced in a study of monozygotic twins with inflammatory bowel disease. TCRdb re-called the 5' RACE reads and gives one entry per CDR3 protein, without DNA. The sample totals 110,000 to 150,000 distinct CDR3 sequences. Material for sequencing was blood. The receptor source for this set is a human donor with ulcerative colitis or Crohn's disease, or a healthy co-twin of an affected twin (not recorded which).

The genes are TRBV5-1 and TRBJ2-5; there is no DNA to check the TCRdb D call of TRBD2. Per the germline V gene, CDR1 is SGHRS and CDR2 is YFSETQ. The CDR3 runs 13 residues. CDR3 residues: CASRAGGQETQYF.

The rearrangement joins TRBV29-1 to TRBJ1-1; lacking DNA, the TRBD1 call made by TCRdb goes unchecked. The length of the CDR3 is 13 residues. Germline V gene lookup returns CDR1 SQVTM and CDR2 ANQGSEA. The CDR3 sequence is CSVRTGANTEAFF. The variable domain in full, with the rest retrieved from reference TRBV29-1 and TRBJ1-1, is SAVISQKPSRDICQRGTSLTIQCQVDSQVTMMFWYRQQPGQSLTLIATANQGSEATYESGFVIDKFPISRPNLTFSTLTVSNMSPEDSSIYLCSVRTGANTEAFFGQGTRLTVV.

This chain uses TRBV5-1 with TRBJ2-7; TCRdb indicates TRBD1, and absent DNA this call remains unverified. The germline gives CDR1 SGHRS, CDR2 YFSETQ. The CDR3 loop spans 15 amino acids. The CDR3: CASSLVTGGVFEQYF.

The chain combines TRBV5-1 with TRBJ2-7; TCRdb picks TRBD2, but there is no DNA to check that call. Germline CDR1 SGHRS, CDR2 YFSETQ. This CDR3 is 15 amino acids long. This chain's CDR3 is CASSLVSPRVHEQYF. The full variable domain, completed using reference TRBV5-1 and TRBJ2-7, is KAGVTQTPRYLIKTRGQQVTLSCSPISGHRSVSWYQQTPGQGLQFLFEYFSETQRNKGNFPGRFSGRQFSNSRSEMNVSTLELGDSALYLCASSLVSPRVHEQYFGPGTRLTVT.

The V call is TRBV28, the J call TRBJ2-1; the TCRdb D gene call, TRBD1, has no DNA to confirm it. In germline, CDR1 is MDHEN, CDR2 SYDVKM. CDR3 length: 16 amino acids. The CDR3 reads CASSSPLGSSYNEQFF.

The rearrangement joins TRBV28 to TRBJ1-2; TCRdb reports TRBD1, a call that lacks DNA to check it against. The CDR3 runs to 13 residues. Germline V CDR1 and CDR2: MDHEN, SYDVKM. The CDR3 here is CASSYGGNYGYTF.

This chain uses TRBV7-9 with TRBJ2-5; TCRdb lists TRBD2, though no DNA is available to test this call. Germline-derived CDR1 and CDR2 are SEHNR and FQNEAQ (reference sequence). The CDR3 extends over 15 amino acids. CDR3 region: CASSLGLLAQETQYF.

The chain carries TRBV19 and TRBJ2-2; the TCRdb D gene call, TRBD2, has no DNA to confirm it. This CDR3 is built from 14 residues. The germline V gene encodes CDR1 LNHDA and CDR2 SQIVND (reference sequence). This CDR3 reads CASSGLGDTGELFF.

The chain couples TRBV27 to TRBJ1-5; as DNA is missing, the TRBD1 call by TCRdb cannot be tested. This CDR3 has 15 amino acids. The germline gives CDR1 MNHEY, CDR2 SMNVEV (reference sequence). The CDR3 sequence: CASSQRGRLSQPQHF.

J is TRBJ1-6 and V is TRBV16; the TCRdb call, TRBD1, lacks DNA for checking. Germline CDR1 reads KGHSY; CDR2 reads FQNENV. The CDR3 contains 18 residues. The chain's CDR3 is CASSQSPIGTEYNSPLHF.

This chain's CDR3 is CASSPIDTQYF. This chain joins TRBV28 and TRBJ2-3. Per the germline V gene, CDR1 is MDHEN and CDR2 is SYDVKM. The CDR3 totals 11 residues.

The CDR3 protein is CASSSQGGNGYTF. The rearrangement joins TRBV7-2 to TRBJ1-2; TCRdb gives TRBD1 as the D gene, but with no DNA this cannot be confirmed. Per the germline V gene, CDR1 is SGHTA and CDR2 is FQGNSA. The CDR3 covers 13 residues.

This chain links TRBV24-1 with TRBJ1-1; the TCRdb D gene call, TRBD1, has no DNA to confirm it. Germline V gene sequence: CDR1 KGHDR, CDR2 SFDVKD. This CDR3 has 13 residues. The CDR3 is CATSGPGNTGAFF.

The chain couples TRBV19 to TRBJ2-6. The CDR3 extends over 15 amino acids. Per the germline V gene, CDR1 is LNHDA and CDR2 is SQIVND (reference sequence). CDR3 protein: CASSKGRGGANVLTF.

The chain employs TRBV19 and TRBJ2-7; there is no DNA to check the TCRdb D call of TRBD1. Germline V gives CDR1 LNHDA, CDR2 SQIVND (reference sequence). This CDR3 has 14 residues. This chain's CDR3 is CASSSGGSPYEQYF.

This chain joins TRBV4-3 and TRBJ1-4; TCRdb's D call, TRBD1, is unchecked because there is no DNA. This CDR3 is 17 amino acids long. Per germline, CDR1 LGHNA and CDR2 YSLEER. CDR3: CASSLTGGVATNEKLFF.

The chain is built from TRBV27 and TRBJ1-5. The CDR3 loop spans 14 amino acids. CDR1 and CDR2 from the germline V gene are MNHEY and SMNVEV (reference sequence). CDR3 sequence reads: CASKRRHAVLPQYF.

The chain combines TRBV11-2 with TRBJ2-7; the D gene TCRdb calls, TRBD1, cannot be checked with no DNA. In germline, CDR1 is SGHAT, CDR2 FQNNGV. The CDR3 extends over 13 amino acids. Here the CDR3 reads CASSEDRVAEQYF. Together with reference TRBV11-2 and TRBJ2-7, the CDR3 gives the full variable domain: EAGVAQSPRYKIIEKRQSVAFWCNPISGHATLYWYQQILGQGPKLLIQFQNNGVVDDSQLPKDRFSAERLKGVDSTLKIQPAKLEDSAVYLCASSEDRVAEQYFGPGTRLTVT.

The V gene is TRBV5-4, the J gene TRBJ1-2; as DNA is missing, the TRBD1 call by TCRdb cannot be tested. This CDR3 contains 14 residues. Germline V gene data show CDR1 as SGHNT and CDR2 as YYREEE (reference sequence). The CDR3 sequence: CASSPVGGNYGYTF.

The chain joins TRBV12-3 or TRBV12-4 to TRBJ1-5; TCRdb reports TRBD1, a call that lacks DNA to check it against. The CDR3 totals 14 residues. CDR3 protein: CASTPTGSGQPQHF.